Shown below are 22 T cell receptor beta chains from a single sample sequenced in a study of blood T cell repertoires in COVID-19. The protocol was immunoSEQ multiplex PCR, while the TCRdb copy is restricted to in-frame clones and leaves out a portion. This table holds about 70,000 clones, roughly 80% found once. The specimen sequenced was peripheral blood. The receptors come from a woman in her 70s with acute or convalescent COVID-19.

This clone showed up just once. The V call is TRBV5-1, the J call TRBJ2-5; TRBD2 aligns across 8 bases. Unmatched junction bases numbered 9, after V lost 0 bases and J lost 2 bases. The CDR3 has 17 amino acids. Germline assignment: CDR1 SGHRS and CDR2 YFSETQ. CDR3 protein: CASSLGLAGGAQETQYF. The CDR3 nucleotides are TGCGCCAGCAGCTTGGGTCTTGCGGGAGGCGCGCAAGAGACCCAGTACTTC.

This sequence joins TRBV28 and TRBJ1-4, with TRBD1 identical over 8 bases. This CDR3 contains 17 residues. V gave up 8 bases and J gave up 8 bases; unmatched junction bases: 19. The germline CDR1 and CDR2 sequences are MDHEN and SYDVKM. CDR3 nucleotides: TGTGCCAGCGGAAGGCTTCGGACAGGGAGCCTAAGAGAAAAACTGTTTTTT. It is translated as CASGRLRTGSLREKLFF.

In its sample, this clone was seen once. The V gene is TRBV7-2, the J gene TRBJ1-2; D is perhaps TRBD1 (6 bases). Between the trimmed V and J ends, which lost 5 bases and 0 bases, there was a span of 19 bases. This CDR3 comprises 17 residues. Germline loops: CDR1 SGHTA, CDR2 FQGNSA. The CDR3 is CASSPEGSRGSNYGYTF. In nucleotides, the CDR3 is TGTGCCAGCAGCCCCGAAGGCTCCAGGGGTTCTAACTATGGCTACACCTTC.

The chain has TRBV2 and TRBJ1-6, with a weak D call TRBD1 (5 bases). Trimming took off 8 bases at V and 9 bases at J, with 11 bases between the two ends. Per the germline V gene, CDR1 is SNHLY and CDR2 is FYNNEI. The CDR3 extends over 12 amino acids. In DNA, the CDR3 is TGTGCCAGCGGAAGACAGAGTTCACCCCTCCACTTT. This sequence encodes CASGRQSSPLHF. Full variable domain (missing parts from reference TRBV2 and TRBJ1-6): EPEVTQTPSHQVTQMGQEVILRCVPISNHLYFYWYRQILGQKVEFLVSFYNNEISEKSEIFDDQFSVERPDGSNFTLKIRSTKLEDSAMYFCASGRQSSPLHFGNGTRLTVT.

The chain couples TRBV6-5 to TRBJ1-5; possible D gene TRBD1, 6 bases. This CDR3 spans 15 amino acids. Looked up from germline, CDR1 is MNHEY and CDR2 is SVGAGI. Deletions cut 0 bases from V and 7 bases from J, with 13 bases between. The CDR3, as DNA: TGTGCCAGCAGTTACTCGTCACAGGGTGGACAGCCCCAGCATTTT. It is translated as CASSYSSQGGQPQHF.

This chain joins TRBV5-4 and TRBJ2-2; no firm D call. The CDR3 is made up of 14 amino acids. CDR1 and CDR2 (germline): SGHNT, YYREEE (reference sequence). The V and J ends lost 4 bases and 0 bases respectively, with 7 bases between them. The CDR3 DNA reads as TGTGCCAGCAGCCCGGAGACGAACACCGGGGAGCTGTTTTTT. It translates to CASSPETNTGELFF.

This clone was seen just once. V gene TRBV20-1 combines with J gene TRBJ1-4, with 9 nucleotides matching TRBD1. The CDR3 has 18 residues. The J segment lost 6 bases and the V segment lost 3 bases, leaving 17 bases of the junction unmatched. Germline CDR1 reads DFQATT; CDR2 reads SNEGSKA (reference sequence). The CDR3 sequence: CSASNWGTGFGSHEKLFF. The CDR3 nucleotides read TGCAGTGCTAGTAATTGGGGGACAGGGTTTGGTAGCCATGAAAAACTGTTTTTT.

This clone is a singleton in its sample. The chain couples TRBV6-2 or TRBV6-3 to TRBJ2-7; TRBD1 matches 9 bases. The ends lost 2 bases at V and 2 bases at J; junction bases unmatched: 10. This CDR3 comprises 17 residues. Germline loops: CDR1 MNHEY, CDR2 SVGEGT. This CDR3 is CASSYQSGTGFAYEQYF. CDR3 in DNA: TGTGCCAGCAGTTACCAGAGCGGGACAGGGTTCGCCTACGAGCAGTACTTC.

A single count supports this clone. The V call is TRBV29-1, the J call TRBJ2-5; 8 nucleotides align to TRBD1. CDR3 size: 13 residues. The ends lost 2 bases at V and 4 bases at J; junction bases unmatched: 3. Germline CDR1 SQVTM, CDR2 ANQGSEA. Written as DNA, the CDR3 is TGCAGCGTTGAAACAGGGGGTGGAGAGACCCAGTACTTC. This encodes CSVETGGGETQYF.

The rearrangement links TRBV28 to TRBJ1-2; 11 positions match TRBD1. The CDR3 has 15 amino acids. Looked up from germline, CDR1 is MDHEN and CDR2 is SYDVKM. In nucleotides, the CDR3 is TGTGCAACGCCTAGGGACAGGGGGACCCGCTATGGCTACACCTTC. Translated, it gives CATPRDRGTRYGYTF.

The chain links TRBV5-6 to TRBJ2-1, with D perhaps TRBD1 (5 bases). V dropped 0 bases and J dropped 8 bases, with 18 bases sitting between them. CDR3 size: 16 residues. The V gene's germline CDR1 is SGHDT and CDR2 YYEEEE. CDR3: CASSLGFTGSIHEQFF. The CDR3 region has the DNA TGTGCCAGCAGCTTGGGGTTCACAGGTTCAATCCATGAGCAGTTCTTC.

V gene TRBV12-3 or TRBV12-4 combines with J gene TRBJ2-7; the D gene is possibly TRBD1 (5 bases). Trimming left V 0 bases short and J 6 bases short, with 9 bases between. The CDR3 loop spans 13 amino acids. In nucleotides, the CDR3 is TGTGCCAGCAGTTTAGCGATGGGGCGCGAGCAGTACTTC. Amino acid sequence: CASSLAMGREQYF.

This chain links TRBV25-1 with TRBJ2-3; 8 bases are shared with TRBD2. V lost 2 bases and J lost 5; bases outside the gene matches: 9. The length of the CDR3 is 16 residues. Germline loops: CDR1 MGHDK, CDR2 SYGVNS. CDR3 sequence reads: CASSETGGGLKDTQYF. The DNA for the CDR3 is TGTGCCAGCAGTGAAACGGGGGGGGGCCTTAAAGATACGCAGTATTTT.

V is TRBV9 and J is TRBJ1-3, with D unresolved. Trimming removed 0 bases at V and 2 bases at J, with 12 bases between. Germline values: CDR1 SGDLS, CDR2 YYNGEE. This CDR3 comprises 16 residues. CDR3 in amino acids: CASSVAKRTAGNTIYF. CDR3 sequence (DNA): TGTGCCAGCAGCGTAGCTAAGCGTACTGCTGGAAACACCATATATTTT.

The J gene is TRBJ1-2, the V gene TRBV3-1 (or the pseudogene TRBV3-2); D gene unclear. Deletions cut 0 bases from V and 4 bases from J, with 9 bases between. The CDR3 consists of 14 residues. CDR1 is LGHDT, CDR2 YNNKEL, per germline (reference sequence). The CDR3 DNA is TGTGCCAGCAGCCAAGATCCGAGAATCTATGGCTACACCTTC. Translated: CASSQDPRIYGYTF.

The chain employs TRBV30 and TRBJ2-6; tentative D call: TRBD1 (6 bases). V was cut by 4 bases and J by 2 bases, with 6 bases left in between. This CDR3 has 13 residues. Germline V gene sequence: CDR1 GTSNPN, CDR2 SVGIG (reference sequence). CDR3 region: CAWNRAGANVLTF. The CDR3 coding sequence is TGTGCCTGGAACAGGGCTGGGGCCAACGTCCTGACTTTC.

In this sample, this clone turned up once. The chain carries TRBV5-1 and TRBJ1-4; TRBD1 agrees at 8 bases. The V and J ends lost 4 bases and 7 bases, in that order; junction bases with no gene match: 6. The CDR3 loop spans 14 amino acids. The V gene's germline CDR1 is SGHRS and CDR2 YFSETQ. CDR3 protein: CASSLGQGVEKLFF. CDR3 nucleotides: TGCGCCAGCAGCCTAGGACAGGGTGTTGAAAAACTGTTTTTT.

The chain is built from TRBV5-1 and TRBJ2-1, with TRBD2 matching over 9 bases. Unmatched junction bases numbered 6, after V lost 1 base and J lost 7 bases. The germline V gene encodes CDR1 SGHRS and CDR2 YFSETQ. The length of the CDR3 is 15 residues. The CDR3 DNA reads as TGCGCCAGCAGCTTGCAGCGGGGGGTGGTGAATGAGCAGTTCTTC. Translation gives CASSLQRGVVNEQFF.

The chain carries TRBV10-3 and TRBJ1-3, with a weak D call TRBD1 (5 bases). There are 16 residues in the CDR3. Per the germline V gene, CDR1 is ENHRY and CDR2 is SYGVKD. V was cut by 4 bases and J by 0 bases, with 13 bases left in between. The CDR3 nucleotides read TGTGCCATCAGTGTTGGGGGGGTTGACTCTGGAAACACCATATATTTT. Translating it yields CAISVGGVDSGNTIYF.

This clone was detected only once. The chain carries TRBV7-2 and TRBJ2-1; 9 positions match TRBD1. Germline V gene sequence: CDR1 SGHTA, CDR2 FQGNSA. The V and J ends lost 5 bases and 15 bases, in that order; junction bases with no gene match: 8. The CDR3 is 12 residues long. Here the CDR3 DNA reads TGTGCCAGCAGCCTAGGACAGGGGAAGATGTTCTTC. Protein sequence: CASSLGQGKMFF.

The chain combines TRBV6-4 with TRBJ1-1; TRBD1 matches at 11 bases. Germline CDR1 MRHNA, CDR2 SNTAGT. The CDR3 is 15 amino acids. After removal of 3 bases from V and 4 bases from J, the junction contained 4 bases not matched to a gene. DNA of the CDR3: TGTGCCAGCAGTGAGTCGGGACAGGGGGGCACTGAAGCTTTCTTT. It encodes CASSESGQGGTEAFF.

The J gene is TRBJ2-7, the V gene TRBV6-5; D is uncertain. V was clipped by 0 bases and J by 0 bases, with 12 bases between them. Germline V gene data show CDR1 as MNHEY and CDR2 as SVGAGI. This CDR3 has 16 residues. As DNA, the CDR3 is TGTGCCAGCAGTTACTCCCCCACTATCCACTCCTACGAGCAGTACTTC. It translates to CASSYSPTIHSYEQYF.